The source of this TCR beta chain is a study of low-dose radiotherapy and immunotherapy resistance in tumors (dated by TCRdb to the early 2020s). Regarding the study in general: In Cohort 1, each fraction delivered 0.5 Gy every 2 weeks, and the prescribed total PTV dose was 6.5 Gy. Cohort 2 received 1 Gy per fraction every two weeks, with a total of 13 Gy over 26 weeks. Patients were given nivolumab as a 240 mg flat dose every two weeks and ipilimumab at 1 mg/kg every six weeks, with both drugs delivered intravenously. Cyclophosphamide 200 mg/m2 was given intravenously every two weeks, one day before each radiation and immunotherapy administration. Starting on cycle 1 day 1, patients took 300 mg of aspirin by mouth once a day for four cycles. The trial did not randomize participants into treatment groups. Eight patients were included in the translational analysis, namely three from the first dose cohort plus the first five from the second dose cohort.

V sheds 6 bases and J sheds 3 bases, leaving 6 bases between their ends. CDR1 and CDR2 are read off the germline V gene as MDHEN and SYDVKM. CDR3 length: 11 amino acids, cysteine to phenylalanine. The CDR3 DNA has 33 bases and is translated from base 1. The intended sense of this specimen's time point label: after trial treatment. The sample's treatment or condition label, in plain terms: LDRT plus nivolumab, ipilimumab, low-dose cyclophosphamide and aspirin (RACIN trial). The donors came from RACIN, which was a single-arm phase I dose-escalation trial that paired nivolumab and ipilimumab with aspirin, low-dose cyclophosphamide and low-dose radiotherapy. To be eligible, a patient needed to have an advanced solid tumor that was TIL-negative. For sequencing, an Illumina HiSeq 2500 was employed. Superscript III and a set of TRAV- and TRBV-specific primers were used to synthesize first-strand cDNA, so that both TCRalpha and TCRbeta chains were covered. TCRs were amplified with Phusion for around 20 PCR cycles using a constant-region primer together with the adapter attached to the V primers. The MessageAmp II aRNA Amplification Kit was used to amplify the isolated mRNA, with in vitro transcription run for 16 hours at 37 degrees C. mRNA for TCR sequencing was isolated with the Dynabeads mRNA DIRECT Purification Kit. Indexed Illumina adapters were added in a second Phusion PCR of about 24 cycles, and the PCR products were purified with AMPure XP beads. In the original analysis: Using custom Perl scripts, TCR sequences encoding the same protein were pooled, out-of-frame sequences were removed, and the abundance of each clonotype was computed. Any TCR sequence backed by just one read was left out of the analysis. Repertoire metrics included Shannon entropy, Gini index, clonality, richness, and frequency of TCRs shared between repertoires. TCRdb itself trimmed the public reads at Q25 with fastp, ran MiXCR and retained productive beta chains. Identical CDR3 protein sequences are pooled into one entry, listed with their most common genes and DNA. These V and J calls derive from TCRdb rather than the authors' analysis. The sample table records about 30,000 distinct CDR3 sequences; around 50% of these occur just once. The ten largest account for roughly 5% of the sample.

Remarks on this clonotype: It lacks a known antigen. It has no much larger one-base neighbor in the sample; base qualities were not kept.

The V and J genes are TRBV28 and TRBJ2-7; too little of a D gene remains to name it. This TCR was recovered from a male donor with gallbladder cancer. Here the sequenced sample was PBMCs, taken after low-dose radiotherapy plus immunotherapy. The CDR3 here reads CASSPNYEQYF. The DNA sequence is TGTGCCAGCAGCCCCAACTACGAGCAGTACTTC.